This passage covers 21 T cell receptor beta chains from one sample sequenced in a study of T cells after somatic rescue of genetic block. Only in-frame clones appear in the TCRdb table, and some are missing; sequencing was by immunoSEQ multiplex PCR. The data show about 67,000 clones, under 95% seen once. Sequenced sample: peripheral blood mononuclear cells (PBMCs). The receptors originated from a man in his forties.

V is TRBV7-3 and J is TRBJ1-6; D might be TRBD1 (5 bases). The germline V gene has CDR1 SGHTA and CDR2 FQGTGA. Trimming removed 5 bases at V and 7 bases at J, with 21 bases between. The CDR3 runs to 17 residues. CDR3 in DNA: TGTGCCAGCAGCGAAGGAAGGCAGGGATGGCGGAATTCACCCCTCCACTTT. Amino acids: CASSEGRQGWRNSPLHF.

This clone was seen a few times. The rearrangement joins TRBV4-3 to TRBJ2-2; D is unclear. The V gene's germline CDR1 is LGHNA and CDR2 YSLEER. The CDR3 spans 17 residues. V was clipped by 0 bases and J by 0 bases, with 11 bases between them. CDR3 protein: CASSQDVRTANTGELFF. In DNA, the CDR3 is TGCGCCAGCAGCCAAGATGTTCGAACAGCGAACACCGGGGAGCTGTTTTTT.

The V and J genes are TRBV27 and TRBJ2-2, with D perhaps TRBD1 (6 bases). CDR3 length: 15 residues. Trimming removed 0 bases from V and 7 bases from J, with 12 bases in between. The germline CDR1 and CDR2 sequences are MNHEY and SMNVEV (reference sequence). The CDR3 sequence: CASSLSPGENGELFF. The CDR3, as DNA: TGTGCCAGCAGTTTATCCCCAGGGGAGAACGGGGAGCTGTTTTTT.

V is TRBV4-1 and J is TRBJ2-7; 8 bases map to TRBD2. V trimming: 1 base; J trimming: 3 bases; junction bases outside the gene matches: 5. This CDR3 has 15 amino acids. Germline CDR1 is MGHRA and CDR2 is YSYEKL. For the CDR3, the DNA is TGCGCCAGCAGCCAAGGGCGGGAGGCCGACTACGAGCAGTACTTC. It codes for CASSQGREADYEQYF.

J is TRBJ1-5 and V is TRBV19; D is ambiguous. Trimming left V 0 bases short and J 1 base short, with 7 bases between. In germline, CDR1 is LNHDA, CDR2 SQIVND (reference sequence). CDR3 size: 15 residues. This chain's CDR3 is CASSIEALSNQPQHF. The CDR3 nucleotides are TGTGCCAGTAGTATAGAGGCTCTCAGCAATCAGCCCCAGCATTTT.

The chain couples TRBV11-2 to TRBJ2-7; 8 bases are a match to TRBD1. V lost 5 bases, J lost 2 bases, and 5 bases stayed unmatched. This CDR3 region has 14 residues. In germline, CDR1 is SGHAT, CDR2 FQNNGV. The CDR3 DNA sequence: TGTGCCAGCAGCCCCCAGACAGGGGCCTACGAGCAGTACTTC. Its translation is CASSPQTGAYEQYF.

J is TRBJ2-3 and V is TRBV9, with TRBD2 identical over 9 bases. CDR1 and CDR2 (germline): SGDLS, YYNGEE. The CDR3 is 16 residues long. The junction had 3 bases not matched to a gene; V was cut back by 0 bases and J by 1 base. CDR3 bases: TGTGCCAGCAGCGTAGCTAGCGGGGAGGGCACAGATACGCAGTATTTT. It encodes CASSVASGEGTDTQYF.

In this sample, this clone turned up a few times. The CDR3 sequence is CASSQVRRTGGGYTF. The CDR3 DNA is TGCGCCAGCAGCCAAGTGCGGAGGACCGGGGGTGGCTACACCTTC. The chain employs TRBV4-3 and TRBJ1-2; perhaps TRBD1 as D (5 bases). The CDR3 is 15 amino acids. In germline, CDR1 is LGHNA, CDR2 YSLEER. The V end was cut by 1 base, the J end by 7 bases, with 16 bases between.

For this clone: Germline is not matched at one junction end, which may reflect a read error. The chain carries TRBV7-7 and TRBJ2-7; 8 bases fit TRBD2. The CDR3 extends over 12 amino acids. The V gene's germline CDR1 is SSHAT and CDR2 FNYEAQ (reference sequence). The CDR3 DNA reads as TGTGCTAGCAGCCCCCCGGGAGGGGAGCAGTACTTC. It translates to CASSPPGGEQYF.

This clone was seen just once. This chain connects TRBV7-9 to TRBJ2-5; 10 bases map to TRBD2. J was trimmed by 0 bases and V by 2 bases; bases with no gene match: 6. In germline, CDR1 is SEHNR, CDR2 FQNEAQ (reference sequence). The CDR3 extends over 17 amino acids. CDR3 DNA sequence: TGTGCCAGCAGCTTAATAGCGGGGGGACTCTACCAAGAGACCCAGTACTTC. It translates to CASSLIAGGLYQETQYF.

The chain uses TRBV9 and TRBJ2-7; TRBD2 is a possible D gene (6 bases). CDR1 and CDR2 (germline): SGDLS, YYNGEE. V was clipped by 8 bases and J by 3 bases, with 21 bases between them. The CDR3 covers 15 residues. The CDR3 spells CARQLSGILYYEQYF. DNA for the CDR3: TGTGCCAGACAACTTAGCGGCATCCTCTACTACGAGCAGTACTTC.

The rearrangement links TRBV19 to TRBJ2-4, with 14 nucleotides matching TRBD2. J lost 6 bases, V lost 3 bases, and 7 bases had no gene match. The germline CDR1 and CDR2 sequences are LNHDA and SQIVND (reference sequence). The CDR3 totals 17 residues. This chain's CDR3 is CASSIPGLAGGRNIQYF. As DNA, the CDR3 is TGTGCCAGTAGTATCCCCGGACTAGCGGGAGGTAGAAACATTCAGTACTTC. Full variable domain (outside the CDR3, taken from reference TRBV19 and TRBJ2-4): DGGITQSPKYLFRKEGQNVTLSCEQNLNHDAMYWYRQDPGQGLRLIYYSQIVNDFQKGDIAEGYSVSREKKESFPLTVTSAQKNPTAFYLCASSIPGLAGGRNIQYFGAGTRLSVL.

The chain uses TRBV5-1 and TRBJ1-1; weak D call: TRBD1 (6 bases). The CDR3 has 15 amino acids. The germline gives CDR1 SGHRS, CDR2 YFSETQ. The V gene lost 0 bases and the J gene lost 1 base, with 10 bases spanning the gap. The CDR3 sequence is CASSLGPGQNTEAFF. In DNA form, the CDR3 reads TGCGCCAGCAGCTTGGGTCCGGGACAGAACACTGAAGCTTTCTTT.

The rearrangement links TRBV27 to TRBJ1-4; a possible D gene is TRBD1 (6 bases). The V gene's germline CDR1 is MNHEY and CDR2 SMNVEV (reference sequence). The CDR3 totals 14 residues. Deletions cut 5 bases from V and 8 bases from J, with 15 bases between. Here the CDR3 DNA reads TGTGCCAGCAGTGTTACAGGGTTATACGAAAAACTGTTTTTT. Amino acids: CASSVTGLYEKLFF.

J is TRBJ2-2 and V is TRBV7-9, with 7 positions matching TRBD1. The CDR3 is 14 residues long. Germline values: CDR1 SEHNR, CDR2 FQNEAQ (reference sequence). V dropped 6 bases and J dropped 4; count of bases not matched to a gene: 5. CDR3 loop: CASRGQSGTGELFF. CDR3 sequence (DNA): TGTGCCAGCAGGGGACAGTCGGGCACCGGGGAGCTGTTTTTT.

V and J are TRBV11-3 and TRBJ2-1, with 9 bases identical to TRBD1. This CDR3 is built from 17 residues. The junction had 10 bases not matched to a gene; V was cut back by 5 bases and J by 2 bases. Germline V CDR1 and CDR2: SGHNT, YENEEA. The CDR3: CASSPTWTGVPYNEQFF. For the CDR3, the DNA is TGTGCCAGCAGCCCTACATGGACAGGGGTTCCCTACAATGAGCAGTTCTTC.

The chain links TRBV23-1 to TRBJ2-5, with a tentative D call TRBD1 (6 bases). TRBV23-1 is an open reading frame, and its role is uncertain. The CDR3 consists of 15 residues. Between the trimmed V and J ends, which lost 6 bases and 2 bases, there was a span of 16 bases. The CDR3 sequence is CASSGQLSPQETQYF. The DNA for the CDR3 is TGCGCCAGCAGCGGACAGCTCTCACCTCAAGAGACCCAGTACTTC.

The V and J genes are TRBV27 and TRBJ2-7, with 7 bases that match TRBD1. From germline, CDR1 is MNHEY and CDR2 SMNVEV (reference sequence). The J segment lost 3 bases and the V segment lost 7 bases, leaving 0 bases of the junction unmatched. This CDR3 comprises 11 residues. The CDR3 bases are TGTGCCAGCACAGGGGGCTACGAGCAGTACTTC. Encoded protein: CASTGGYEQYF.

The chain is built from TRBV7-9 and TRBJ2-7; the match to TRBD1 covers 7 bases. V lost 10 bases and J lost 4; bases outside the gene matches: 10. The CDR3 runs 13 residues. The V gene's germline CDR1 is SEHNR and CDR2 FQNEAQ (reference sequence). CDR3 sequence: CATTTGSLYEQYF. As DNA, the CDR3 is TGTGCCACCACGACAGGGTCTTTATACGAGCAGTACTTC. Filled out from reference TRBV7-9 and TRBJ2-7, the complete variable domain reads DTGVSQNPRHKITKRGQNVTFRCDPISEHNRLYWYRQTLGQGPEFLTYFQNEAQLEKSRLLSDRFSAERPKGSFSTLEIQRTEQGDSAMYLCATTTGSLYEQYFGPGTRLTVT.

V usage is TRBV7-9 and J usage is TRBJ2-7; perhaps D is TRBD1 or TRBD2 (5 bases each). Trimming stripped 3 bases from V and 1 base from J, with 13 bases between. Germline-derived CDR1 and CDR2 are SEHNR and FQNEAQ (reference sequence). CDR3 size: 15 residues. The CDR3 sequence is CASSFYQGPSYEQYF. CDR3 sequence (DNA): TGTGCCAGCAGCTTTTATCAGGGACCTTCCTACGAGCAGTACTTC.

The chain is built from TRBV19 and TRBJ2-7; D uncertain. Looked up from germline, CDR1 is LNHDA and CDR2 is SQIVND (reference sequence). The germline V and J ends were trimmed by 4 bases and 0 bases, with 10 bases remaining between them. This CDR3 region has 14 residues. The CDR3: CASSTDLSSYEQYF. The CDR3 DNA reads as TGTGCCAGTAGTACGGACCTCAGCTCCTACGAGCAGTACTTC.